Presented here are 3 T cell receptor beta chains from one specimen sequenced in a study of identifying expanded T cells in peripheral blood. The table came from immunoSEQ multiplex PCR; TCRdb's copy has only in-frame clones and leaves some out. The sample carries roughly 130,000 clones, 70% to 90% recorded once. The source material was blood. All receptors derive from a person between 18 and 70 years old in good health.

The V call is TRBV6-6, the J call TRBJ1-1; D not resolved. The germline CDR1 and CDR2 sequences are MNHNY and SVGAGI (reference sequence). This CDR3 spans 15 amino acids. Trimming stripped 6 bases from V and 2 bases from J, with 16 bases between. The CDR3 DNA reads TGTGCCAGCAGCCTACCGGTGGGCTTTAACACTGAAGCTTTCTTT. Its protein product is CASSLPVGFNTEAFF.

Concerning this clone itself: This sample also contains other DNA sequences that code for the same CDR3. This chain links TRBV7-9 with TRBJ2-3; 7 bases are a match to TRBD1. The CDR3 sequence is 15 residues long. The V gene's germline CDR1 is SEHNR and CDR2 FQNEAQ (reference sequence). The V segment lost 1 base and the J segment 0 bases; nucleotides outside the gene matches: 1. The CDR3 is CASSLGTGSTDTQYF. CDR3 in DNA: TGTGCCAGCAGCTTAGGGACAGGAAGCACAGATACGCAGTATTTT.

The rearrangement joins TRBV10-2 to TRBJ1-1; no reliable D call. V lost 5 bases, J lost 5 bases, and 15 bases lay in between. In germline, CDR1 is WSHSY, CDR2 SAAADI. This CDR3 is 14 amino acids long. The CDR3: CASSQLADWTEAFF. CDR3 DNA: TGCGCCAGCAGTCAGCTTGCAGATTGGACTGAAGCTTTCTTT.